Each of the 27 T cell receptor beta chains below was sequenced from the same sample in a study of T cells in Graves' hyperthyroidism and ophthalmopathy. Amplification of TCR beta CDR3 regions was performed using RNA transcripts as template. Carried out on the TCR CDR3, a first-round RT-PCR used the HTBI primer set. TCRdb fed the multiplex PCR reads into MiXCR, producing one record per CDR3 protein. The table shows some 210,000 distinct CDR3 sequences, with roughly 15% occurring only once. Sequencing was performed on blood. Source of these receptors: a man in his forties or fifties with Graves' hyperthyroidism.

This clonotype appeared many times. The V call is TRBV27, the J call TRBJ2-1; TRBD1 matches at 7 bases. The CDR3 is 12 residues long. CDR1 is MNHEY, CDR2 SMNVEV, per germline (reference sequence). J was trimmed by 8 bases and V by 8 bases; bases with no gene match: 6. CDR3 DNA sequence: TGTGCCAGCCAAAACGACAGGGATGAGCAGTTCTTC. Translating it yields CASQNDRDEQFF.

The chain employs TRBV7-9 and TRBJ2-7; 7 nucleotides agree with TRBD2. The CDR3 totals 14 residues. Germline lookup yields CDR1 SEHNR and CDR2 FQNEAQ (reference sequence). V was clipped by 5 bases and J by 4 bases; unmatched bases: 8. The CDR3 here is CASSPPSGLYEQYF. The CDR3, as DNA: TGTGCCAGCAGCCCACCTAGCGGACTTTACGAGCAGTACTTC.

The CDR3 sequence is CASSLGQAPNYGYTF. DNA of the CDR3: TGTGCCAGCAGCTTGGGGCAGGCGCCTAACTATGGCTACACCTTC. The chain joins TRBV5-8 to TRBJ1-2; no clear D. CDR3 length equals 15 residues. Germline loops: CDR1 SGHTS, CDR2 YDEGEE. Trimming cost V 0 bases and J 0 bases, with 9 bases left between them.

This clonotype was seen many times. The chain combines TRBV2 with TRBJ2-3; TRBD2 matches 9 bases. Per the germline V gene, CDR1 is SNHLY and CDR2 is FYNNEI. After removal of 6 bases from V and 10 bases from J, the junction contained 8 bases not matched to a gene. The CDR3 spans 13 residues. The CDR3 nucleotides are TGTGCCAGCAGGCCGATACTAGCGGGTCCGCAGTATTTT. It encodes CASRPILAGPQYF.

This clonotype was counted at least ten times. The chain is built from TRBV5-1 and TRBJ2-2; 12 bases line up with TRBD2. After removal of 4 bases from V and 7 bases from J, the junction contained 5 bases not matched to a gene. This CDR3 spans 15 amino acids. Germline values: CDR1 SGHRS, CDR2 YFSETQ. CDR3 coding DNA: TGCGCCAGCAGCGTGACTAGCGGGAGAATCGGGGAGCTGTTTTTT. It is translated as CASSVTSGRIGELFF.

This clonotype has at least ten counts. The chain joins TRBV5-6 to TRBJ1-2; D remains ambiguous. Trimming stripped 6 bases from V and 7 bases from J, with 13 bases between. CDR1 is SGHDT, CDR2 YYEEEE, per germline. CDR3 size: 12 residues. The CDR3 loop reads CASTLKAGGYTF. For the CDR3, the DNA is TGTGCCAGCACCCTAAAAGCGGGTGGCTACACCTTC.

The V and J genes are TRBV7-9 and TRBJ2-7, with D perhaps TRBD2 (5 bases). The CDR3 contains 15 residues. Germline CDR1 is SEHNR and CDR2 is FQNEAQ (reference sequence). The germline V and J ends were trimmed by 2 bases and 0 bases, with 11 bases remaining between them. CDR3: CASSLRGRDSYEQYF. As DNA, the CDR3 is TGTGCCAGCAGCTTAAGAGGGAGAGACTCCTACGAGCAGTACTTC.

The CDR3 coding sequence is TGTGCCACCAGCACATTACAGGGGGATAGCAATCAGCCCCAGCATTTT. It translates to CATSTLQGDSNQPQHF. The chain combines TRBV15 with TRBJ1-5, with TRBD1 matching 8 bases. CDR1 is LNHNV, CDR2 YYDKDF, per germline (reference sequence). Trimming cost V 4 bases and J 0 bases; bases outside gene matches: 5. This CDR3 comprises 16 residues.

The table lists this clonotype with many counts. The rearrangement links TRBV7-2 to TRBJ2-3; D gene ambiguous. The germline gives CDR1 SGHTA, CDR2 FQGNSA. The germline V and J ends were trimmed by 0 bases and 0 bases, with 4 bases remaining between them. This CDR3 has 14 amino acids. Written as DNA, the CDR3 is TGTGCCAGCAGCTTAGCTCAGAGCACAGATACGCAGTATTTT. This sequence encodes CASSLAQSTDTQYF.

This clonotype was counted once. The chain recombines TRBV4-2 with TRBJ2-5; no definite D call. Germline V gene lookup returns CDR1 LGHNA and CDR2 YNFKEQ. The CDR3 spans 15 residues. The V and J ends lost 0 bases and 3 bases respectively, with 11 bases between them. CDR3 amino acids: CASSQDSFSKETQYF. The DNA for the CDR3 is TGTGCCAGCAGCCAAGATTCTTTTAGCAAAGAGACCCAGTACTTC.

This clonotype was seen at least ten times. The chain is built from TRBV20-1 and TRBJ2-1, with no clear D. Deletions cut 1 base from V and 9 bases from J, with 10 bases between. The CDR3 has 12 amino acids. In germline, CDR1 is DFQATT, CDR2 SNEGSKA (reference sequence). The CDR3 DNA sequence: TGCAGTGCTAGAGGGTCTGCTGCTGAGCAGTTCTTC. Amino acid sequence: CSARGSAAEQFF.

The chain has TRBV20-1 and TRBJ2-3; 8 nucleotides agree with TRBD1. The CDR3 spans 14 residues. Germline CDR1 and CDR2: DFQATT and SNEGSKA (reference sequence). V lost 0 bases to trimming and J lost 7 bases; unmatched junction nucleotides: 6. CDR3: CSARDAAGGYTQYF. The CDR3, as DNA: TGCAGTGCTAGAGATGCGGCAGGGGGCTATACGCAGTATTTT.

This clonotype was counted at least ten times. V usage is TRBV20-1 and J usage is TRBJ2-7; D is possibly TRBD1 (6 bases). The germline V gene has CDR1 DFQATT and CDR2 SNEGSKA (reference sequence). This CDR3 spans 13 amino acids. Trimming removed 3 bases at V and 5 bases at J, with 14 bases between. CDR3 sequence: CSASGQLKNEQYF. CDR3 DNA: TGCAGTGCTAGCGGACAGCTCAAGAACGAGCAGTACTTC.

This clonotype was seen at least ten times. This chain links TRBV6-2 or TRBV6-3 with TRBJ2-3; TRBD2 aligns across 13 bases. V lost 2 bases to trimming and J lost 0 bases; unmatched junction nucleotides: 8. The germline CDR1 and CDR2 sequences are MNHEY and SVGEGT. CDR3 length: 19 residues. CDR3 nucleotide sequence: TGTGCCAGCAGTTACAATCTTGGACTAGCGGGAGAGAGCACAGATACGCAGTATTTT. Protein: CASSYNLGLAGESTDTQYF.

This clonotype was recorded at least ten times. The rearrangement links TRBV20-1 to TRBJ2-3, with D tentatively TRBD1 (6 bases). Germline values: CDR1 DFQATT, CDR2 SNEGSKA (reference sequence). The CDR3 is 12 residues long. The CDR3 DNA reads as TGCGGGGCGAGAGGGGGAGCAGATACGCAGTATTTT. Its translation: CGARGGADTQYF.

This clonotype was detected many times. The chain couples TRBV11-2 to TRBJ2-1; 7 nucleotides align to TRBD1. The CDR3 has 17 residues. The trim removed 6 bases at V and 2 bases at J, leaving 13 bases unmatched. Germline CDR1 is SGHAT and CDR2 is FQNNGV. The CDR3 DNA follows: TGTGCCAGCAGACCGGGACAGCCTCACTTAACCTACAATGAGCAGTTCTTC. Translation gives CASRPGQPHLTYNEQFF.

The chain carries TRBV4-1 and TRBJ2-5, with D perhaps matching TRBD2 (6 bases). The CDR3 loop spans 20 amino acids. From germline, CDR1 is MGHRA and CDR2 YSYEKL. Trimming removed 0 bases at V and 0 bases at J, with 23 bases between. CDR3: CASSQDREIGGMAHQETQYF. The CDR3 DNA is TGCGCCAGCAGCCAAGATCGTGAGATTGGAGGGATGGCACACCAAGAGACCCAGTACTTC.

The chain carries TRBV7-9 and TRBJ1-1; D gene uncertain. The CDR3 spans 12 residues. V lost 2 bases and J lost 4, with 5 bases in between. CDR1 is SEHNR and CDR2 is FQNEAQ in the germline V gene (reference sequence). Here the CDR3 reads CASSLWSTEAFF. DNA for the CDR3: TGTGCCAGCAGCTTATGGTCCACTGAAGCTTTCTTT.

This clonotype was recorded many times. V gene TRBV20-1 combines with J gene TRBJ2-3, with TRBD1 as a possible D gene (6 bases). This CDR3 has 13 amino acids. Trimming took 6 bases from V and 0 from J, leaving 10 bases between them. In germline, CDR1 is DFQATT, CDR2 SNEGSKA (reference sequence). CDR3 nucleotide sequence: TGCAGTGCGGCACAGGGTAGCACAGATACGCAGTATTTT. Protein product: CSAAQGSTDTQYF.

This clonotype was detected a few times. V is TRBV7-9 and J is TRBJ2-2; D remains ambiguous. This CDR3 has 15 residues. The V and J ends lost 0 bases and 2 bases respectively, with 7 bases between them. Germline values: CDR1 SEHNR, CDR2 FQNEAQ (reference sequence). CDR3: CASSLAGINTGELFF. CDR3 in DNA: TGTGCCAGCAGCTTAGCAGGGATTAACACCGGGGAGCTGTTTTTT.

The table lists this clonotype with many counts. The chain is built from TRBV18 and TRBJ2-3, with 10 bases identical to TRBD2. The CDR3 runs to 17 residues. V was pared by 3 bases and J by 0 bases, with 6 bases of the junction left unmatched. Per germline, CDR1 KGHSH and CDR2 LQKENI. CDR3 residues: CASSPGLARLSTDTQYF. CDR3 bases: TGTGCCAGCTCACCGGGACTAGCGCGCCTCAGCACAGATACGCAGTATTTT.

This clonotype occurred many times. This sequence joins TRBV18 and TRBJ2-3; TRBD2 agrees at 14 bases. Germline CDR1 KGHSH, CDR2 LQKENI. The CDR3 spans 18 residues. V was pared by 8 bases and J by 6 bases, with 16 bases of the junction left unmatched. The CDR3 is CASTRGTSGRDRGDTQYF. The CDR3 DNA reads as TGTGCCAGCACCCGAGGGACTAGCGGGAGAGATCGGGGTGATACGCAGTATTTT. Combining the CDR3 with reference TRBV18 and TRBJ2-3 gives the whole variable domain NAGVMQNPRHLVRRRGQEARLRCSPMKGHSHVYWYRQLPEEGLKFMVYLQKENIIDESGMPKERFSAEFPKEGPSILRIQQVVRGDSAAYFCASTRGTSGRDRGDTQYFGPGTRLTVL.

This clonotype was counted a few times. The V gene is TRBV29-1, the J gene TRBJ2-5; D is undetermined. There are 11 residues in the CDR3. Germline V CDR1 and CDR2: SQVTM, ANQGSEA. The V and J ends lost 7 bases and 2 bases respectively, with 8 bases between them. CDR3 region: CSARLQETQYF. The CDR3 DNA follows: TGCAGCGCTCGTCTGCAAGAGACCCAGTACTTC.

This clonotype was observed many times. The V gene is TRBV12-3 or TRBV12-4, the J gene TRBJ2-7, with D possibly matching TRBD1 (5 bases). With 4 bases removed from V and 7 bases from J, the gap between germline ends came to 11 bases. CDR3 length: 12 residues. The CDR3 DNA reads TGTGCCAGCAGTTCCCAGGGTGGTGAGCAGTACTTC. Translation gives CASSSQGGEQYF.

The table lists this clonotype with many counts. The chain couples TRBV20-1 to TRBJ2-5; 7 nucleotides line up with TRBD2. V gave up 8 bases and J gave up 5 bases; unmatched junction bases: 11. The CDR3 runs 13 residues. Germline-derived CDR1 and CDR2 are DFQATT and SNEGSKA (reference sequence). CDR3 protein: CSLEEGGMETQYF. The CDR3 DNA follows: TGCAGTCTGGAAGAGGGAGGGATGGAGACCCAGTACTTC.

The V and J genes are TRBV29-1 and TRBJ1-4; TRBD1 matches 9 bases. The germline V gene encodes CDR1 SQVTM and CDR2 ANQGSEA. The junction had 13 bases not matched to a gene; V was cut back by 7 bases and J by 7 bases. CDR3 size: 15 residues. The CDR3 nucleotides are TGCAGCGCCTTCGATCCGGGACAGGGAGTTGAAAAACTGTTTTTT. It encodes CSAFDPGQGVEKLFF.

J is TRBJ2-7 and V is TRBV6-2 or TRBV6-3; maybe TRBD2 (6 bases). Germline assignment: CDR1 MNHEY and CDR2 SVGEGT. V dropped 1 base and J dropped 4 bases, with 17 bases sitting between them. The CDR3 runs to 16 residues. DNA for the CDR3: TGTGCCAGCAGTTACTGGGACTTATCGGGATCTTACGAGCAGTACTTC. Its protein is CASSYWDLSGSYEQYF.